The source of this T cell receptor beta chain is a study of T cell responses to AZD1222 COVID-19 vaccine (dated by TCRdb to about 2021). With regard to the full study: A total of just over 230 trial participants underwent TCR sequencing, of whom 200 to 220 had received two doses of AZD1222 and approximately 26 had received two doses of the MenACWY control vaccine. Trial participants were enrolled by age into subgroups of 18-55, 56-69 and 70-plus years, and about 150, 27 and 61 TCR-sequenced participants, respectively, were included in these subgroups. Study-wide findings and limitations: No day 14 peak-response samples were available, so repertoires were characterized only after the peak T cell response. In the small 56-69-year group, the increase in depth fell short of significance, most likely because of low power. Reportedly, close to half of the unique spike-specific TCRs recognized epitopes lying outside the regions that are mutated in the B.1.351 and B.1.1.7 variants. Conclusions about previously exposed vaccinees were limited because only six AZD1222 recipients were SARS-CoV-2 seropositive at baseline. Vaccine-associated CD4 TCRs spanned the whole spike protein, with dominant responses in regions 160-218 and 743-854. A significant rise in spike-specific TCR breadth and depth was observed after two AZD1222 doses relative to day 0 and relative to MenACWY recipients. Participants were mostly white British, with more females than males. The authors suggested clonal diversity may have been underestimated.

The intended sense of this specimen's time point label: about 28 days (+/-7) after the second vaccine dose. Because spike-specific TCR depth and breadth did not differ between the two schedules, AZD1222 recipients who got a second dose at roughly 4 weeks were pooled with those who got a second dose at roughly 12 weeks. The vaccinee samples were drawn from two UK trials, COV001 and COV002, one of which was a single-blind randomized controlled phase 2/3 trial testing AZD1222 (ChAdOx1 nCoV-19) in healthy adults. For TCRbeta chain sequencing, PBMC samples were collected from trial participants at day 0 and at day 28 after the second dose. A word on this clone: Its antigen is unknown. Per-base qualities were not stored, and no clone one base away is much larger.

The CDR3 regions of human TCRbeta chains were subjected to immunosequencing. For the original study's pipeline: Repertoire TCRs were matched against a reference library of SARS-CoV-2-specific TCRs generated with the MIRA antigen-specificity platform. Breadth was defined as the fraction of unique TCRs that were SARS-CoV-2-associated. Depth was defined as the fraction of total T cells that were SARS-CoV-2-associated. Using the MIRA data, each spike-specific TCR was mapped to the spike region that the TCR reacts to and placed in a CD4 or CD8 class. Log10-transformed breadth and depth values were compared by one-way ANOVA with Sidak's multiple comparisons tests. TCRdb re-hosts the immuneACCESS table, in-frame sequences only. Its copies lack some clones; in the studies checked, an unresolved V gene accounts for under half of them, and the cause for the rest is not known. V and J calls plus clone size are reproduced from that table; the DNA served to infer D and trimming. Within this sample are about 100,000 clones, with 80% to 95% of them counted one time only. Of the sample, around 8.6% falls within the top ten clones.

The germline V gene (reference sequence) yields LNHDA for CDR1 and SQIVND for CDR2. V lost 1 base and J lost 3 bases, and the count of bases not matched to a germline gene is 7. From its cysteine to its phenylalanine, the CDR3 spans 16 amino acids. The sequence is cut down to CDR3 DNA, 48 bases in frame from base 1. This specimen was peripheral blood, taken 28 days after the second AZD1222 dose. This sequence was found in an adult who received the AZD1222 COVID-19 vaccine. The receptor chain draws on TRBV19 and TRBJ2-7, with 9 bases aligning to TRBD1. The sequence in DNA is TGTGCCAGTAGTATAGTGCCGGGACAGGGCCTCTACGAGCAGTACTTC. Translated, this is CASSIVPGQGLYEQYF.